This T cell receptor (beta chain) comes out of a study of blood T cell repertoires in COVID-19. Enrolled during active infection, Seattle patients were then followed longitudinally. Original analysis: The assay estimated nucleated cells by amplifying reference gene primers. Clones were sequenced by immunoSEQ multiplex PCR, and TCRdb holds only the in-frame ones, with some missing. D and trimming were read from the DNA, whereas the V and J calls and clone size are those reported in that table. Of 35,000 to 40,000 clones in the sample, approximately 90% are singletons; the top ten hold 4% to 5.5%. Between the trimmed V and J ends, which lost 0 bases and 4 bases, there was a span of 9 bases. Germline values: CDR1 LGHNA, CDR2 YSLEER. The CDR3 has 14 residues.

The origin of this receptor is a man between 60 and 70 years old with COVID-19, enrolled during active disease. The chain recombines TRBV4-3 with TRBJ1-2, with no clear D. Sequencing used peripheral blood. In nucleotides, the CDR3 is TGCGCCAGCAGCCAAGATAGAAACAGCTATGGCTACACCTTC. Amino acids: CASSQDRNSYGYTF.